Presented here are 23 T cell receptor beta chains from one specimen sequenced in a study of T cells after yellow fever vaccination. TCRdb re-called the 5' RACE reads with MiXCR, one entry per CDR3 protein. The sample comprises hundreds of thousands of distinct CDR3 sequences, 9% to 15% of which are singletons, and around 14% rests with the top ten. The starting material was PBMCs, obtained on the day of the yellow fever booster vaccination. The receptor source for this set is a man younger than 45 who received the YFV17D yellow fever vaccine.

This clonotype was observed a handful of times. The chain couples TRBV7-6 to TRBJ2-7, with D tentatively TRBD2 (6 bases). The CDR3 sequence is 15 residues long. Trimming took 4 bases from V and 0 from J, leaving 13 bases between them. CDR1 and CDR2 (germline): SGHVS, FNYEAQ. CDR3 sequence reads: CASSSTHGSSYEQYF. The CDR3 DNA sequence: TGTGCCAGCAGCTCGACTCACGGGAGCTCCTACGAGCAGTACTTC.

V gene TRBV29-1 combines with J gene TRBJ2-3, with TRBD1 identical over 11 bases. V gave up 3 bases and J gave up 3 bases; unmatched junction bases: 2. The germline V gene has CDR1 SQVTM and CDR2 ANQGSEA. This CDR3 spans 14 amino acids. The DNA of the CDR3 is TGCAGCGTTGACGGGACAGGGGGGACAGATACGCAGTATTTT. Its protein product is CSVDGTGGTDTQYF.

The table lists this clonotype with a few counts. This chain uses TRBV20-1 with TRBJ2-1; 10 bases agree with TRBD2. The V and J ends lost 5 bases and 3 bases, in that order; junction bases with no gene match: 7. The CDR3 spans 15 residues. CDR1 and CDR2 (germline): DFQATT, SNEGSKA (reference sequence). For the CDR3, the DNA is TGCAGTGCTGCGTCCTGGACTAGCGGCTACAATGAGCAGTTCTTC. This sequence encodes CSAASWTSGYNEQFF.

CDR3 in amino acids: CASSQMTTDTQYF. CDR3 sequence (DNA): TGCGCCAGCAGCCAAATGACCACAGATACGCAGTATTTT. The V call is TRBV4-3, the J call TRBJ2-3; D remains ambiguous. CDR3 size: 13 residues. CDR1 and CDR2 from the germline V gene are LGHNA and YSLEER. Trimming left V 2 bases short and J 2 bases short, with 5 bases between.

The table lists this clonotype with many counts. V gene TRBV28 combines with J gene TRBJ2-7; D might be TRBD2 (6 bases). Germline lookup yields CDR1 MDHEN and CDR2 SYDVKM. V gave up 8 bases and J gave up 1 base, with 21 bases separating them. The CDR3 consists of 16 residues. CDR3 sequence reads: CASGSFWGERSYEQYF. CDR3 in DNA: TGTGCCAGCGGATCCTTCTGGGGGGAGCGATCCTACGAGCAGTACTTC.

This clonotype was recorded a few times. The chain links TRBV20-1 to TRBJ1-1, with D possibly TRBD1 on 5 matching bases. Trimming took off 5 bases at V and 5 bases at J, with 18 bases between the two ends. Germline V gene lookup returns CDR1 DFQATT and CDR2 SNEGSKA (reference sequence). The CDR3 is 14 amino acids. CDR3 protein: CSASHRQRGTEAFF. The CDR3 DNA reads as TGCAGTGCTTCCCATCGACAGAGAGGTACTGAAGCTTTCTTT.

This clonotype was found a few times. The chain couples TRBV7-9 to TRBJ2-7; D gene ambiguous. Trimming removed 1 base at V and 2 bases at J, with 12 bases between. Germline V gene data show CDR1 as SEHNR and CDR2 as FQNEAQ (reference sequence). The CDR3 is made up of 15 amino acids. The CDR3 DNA is TGTGCCAGCAGCTTAGTTCGCGGTTCTCCCTACGAGCAGTACTTC. Translating gives CASSLVRGSPYEQYF. Full variable domain (missing parts from reference TRBV7-9 and TRBJ2-7): DTGVSQNPRHKITKRGQNVTFRCDPISEHNRLYWYRQTLGQGPEFLTYFQNEAQLEKSRLLSDRFSAERPKGSFSTLEIQRTEQGDSAMYLCASSLVRGSPYEQYFGPGTRLTVT.

V usage is TRBV5-1 and J usage is TRBJ2-1, with D perhaps assigned TRBD1 or TRBD2 (6 bases each). The CDR3 spans 14 residues. Germline values: CDR1 SGHRS, CDR2 YFSETQ. V was pared by 3 bases and J by 9 bases, with 16 bases between. Here the CDR3 DNA reads TGCGCCAGCAGCTCAAACGGGGGCGCAGGTGAGCAGTTCTTC. This encodes CASSSNGGAGEQFF.

This clonotype has only a few counts. In DNA form, the CDR3 reads TGTGCCAGCAGCTTACTTACCGGGTCACTGGATACGCAGTATTTT. Amino acid sequence: CASSLLTGSLDTQYF. The chain is built from TRBV7-2 and TRBJ2-3, with unresolved D. The CDR3 consists of 15 residues. V was cut by 2 bases and J by 6 bases, with 15 bases left in between. The germline V gene encodes CDR1 SGHTA and CDR2 FQGNSA.

The gene calls are TRBV30 and TRBJ2-7; D is unresolved. V was shortened by 4 bases and J by 3 bases, with 13 bases between the two germline ends. Per germline, CDR1 GTSNPN and CDR2 SVGIG (reference sequence). This CDR3 contains 13 residues. CDR3 sequence (DNA): TGTGCCTGGACCCGACGACACTTCTACGAGCAGTACTTC. Amino acid sequence: CAWTRRHFYEQYF.

This clonotype has ten or more counts. The rearrangement links TRBV6-2 or TRBV6-3 to TRBJ2-1; 7 bases match TRBD2. Germline V lookup: CDR1 MNHEY, CDR2 SVGEGT. CDR3 size: 14 residues. Germline trimming cut 4 bases from V and 4 bases from J; bases unmatched to any gene: 4. CDR3 sequence (DNA): TGTGCCAGCAGTTTGGCGGGAGAATACAATGAGCAGTTCTTC. Amino acids: CASSLAGEYNEQFF.

The sample holds a few counts of this clonotype. This chain joins TRBV7-8 and TRBJ1-1; 10 positions match TRBD1. This CDR3 region has 14 residues. The junction had 2 bases not matched to a gene; V was cut back by 4 bases and J by 3 bases. Germline loops: CDR1 SGHVS, CDR2 FQNEAQ. CDR3 loop: CASSSTGGYTEAFF. Here the CDR3 DNA reads TGTGCCAGCAGCTCGACAGGGGGCTACACTGAAGCTTTCTTT.

The chain employs TRBV30 and TRBJ2-2; D is unresolved. The CDR3 covers 13 residues. V was shortened by 0 bases and J by 6 bases, with 8 bases between the two germline ends. The germline gives CDR1 GTSNPN, CDR2 SVGIG (reference sequence). The CDR3 DNA is TGTGCCTGGAGTGTTCCCGGAGCCGGGGAGCTGTTTTTT. Its translation is CAWSVPGAGELFF.

This clonotype was found many times. The genes are TRBV15 and TRBJ2-2; D remains unclear. Germline values: CDR1 LNHNV, CDR2 YYDKDF (reference sequence). The CDR3 totals 13 residues. Deletions cut 0 bases from V and 5 bases from J, with 4 bases between. This chain's CDR3 is CATSRDQTGELFF. The CDR3 DNA follows: TGTGCCACCAGCAGAGACCAAACCGGGGAGCTGTTTTTT.

This clonotype was detected a few times. The chain employs TRBV5-1 and TRBJ2-1; D may match TRBD1 or TRBD2 (5 bases each). The germline V gene has CDR1 SGHRS and CDR2 YFSETQ. V was clipped by 2 bases and J by 4 bases, with 10 bases between them. The CDR3 runs to 14 residues. For the CDR3, the DNA is TGCGCCAGCAGCTTAGGGGACCGTTACAATGAGCAGTTCTTC. This gives the protein CASSLGDRYNEQFF.

There are a few counts of this clonotype. The rearrangement joins TRBV30 to TRBJ2-7, with D unclear. Trimming cost V 2 bases and J 3 bases, with 8 bases left between them. This CDR3 region has 12 residues. CDR1 is GTSNPN, CDR2 SVGIG, per germline (reference sequence). The CDR3 DNA reads TGTGCCTGGAGTCTGGGGTTCTACGAGCAGTACTTC. Amino acids: CAWSLGFYEQYF. The complete variable domain, with remaining parts taken from reference TRBV30 and TRBJ2-7, reads SQTIHQWPATLVQPVGSPLSLECTVEGTSNPNLYWYRQAAGRGLQLLFYSVGIGQISSEVPQNLSASRPQDRQFILSSKKLLLSDSGFYLCAWSLGFYEQYFGPGTRLTVT.

This chain links TRBV29-1 with TRBJ2-7; D not resolved. V lost 4 bases to trimming and J lost 2 bases, with 6 bases between them. Germline V CDR1 and CDR2: SQVTM, ANQGSEA. This CDR3 spans 11 amino acids. CDR3 sequence: CSVGRTYEQYF. As DNA, the CDR3 is TGCAGCGTTGGACGGACCTACGAGCAGTACTTC.

A few counts support this clonotype. V is TRBV7-2 and J is TRBJ2-2; no clear D. V lost 5 bases, J lost 0 bases, and 10 bases lay in between. The CDR3 runs to 15 residues. Germline values: CDR1 SGHTA, CDR2 FQGNSA. CDR3 sequence (DNA): TGTGCCAGCAGCGTAGTCGGCTCGAACACCGGGGAGCTGTTTTTT. This codes for CASSVVGSNTGELFF.

This clonotype has ten or more counts. The V and J genes are TRBV7-2 and TRBJ2-7; 7 bases agree with TRBD2. This CDR3 spans 13 amino acids. V shed 8 bases, J shed 3 bases, and the junction held 7 bases outside the gene matches. In germline, CDR1 is SGHTA, CDR2 FQGNSA. In DNA form, the CDR3 reads TGTGCCAGCCATCCGGGGGGTGACTACGAGCAGTACTTC. It codes for CASHPGGDYEQYF.

The rearrangement uses TRBV19 and TRBJ2-3; TRBD1 or TRBD2 may be the D gene (5 bases each). CDR3 size: 18 residues. V lost 3 bases and J lost 0, with 19 bases in between. Germline assignment: CDR1 LNHDA and CDR2 SQIVND (reference sequence). The CDR3 protein is CASSIVGPLVSSTDTQYF. The CDR3, as DNA: TGTGCCAGTAGTATCGTGGGACCCCTAGTTTCTAGCACAGATACGCAGTATTTT.

V and J are TRBV20-1 and TRBJ1-1; tentative D call: TRBD1 (5 bases). The germline gives CDR1 DFQATT, CDR2 SNEGSKA (reference sequence). The CDR3 covers 13 residues. V gave up 3 bases and J gave up 4 bases, with 12 bases separating them. In DNA, the CDR3 is TGCAGTGCTAGGTCAGGGTCGGGCACTGAAGCTTTCTTT. Amino acids: CSARSGSGTEAFF.

The V call is TRBV28, the J call TRBJ2-2; D is uncertain. In germline, CDR1 is MDHEN, CDR2 SYDVKM. The CDR3 spans 16 residues. The V end was cut by 4 bases, the J end by 5 bases, with 17 bases between. CDR3 sequence: CASSSSLTRKTGELFF. DNA for the CDR3: TGTGCCAGCAGTTCCTCCTTGACTCGAAAAACCGGGGAGCTGTTTTTT.

This clonotype was picked up many times. The chain joins TRBV27 to TRBJ2-1, with a possible D match to TRBD2 (5 bases). There are 15 residues in the CDR3. The V gene's germline CDR1 is MNHEY and CDR2 SMNVEV (reference sequence). V was shortened by 5 bases and J by 5 bases, with 16 bases between the two germline ends. CDR3 protein: CASSPRVDGDNEQFF. CDR3 bases: TGTGCCAGCAGTCCTAGGGTGGACGGGGACAATGAGCAGTTCTTC.